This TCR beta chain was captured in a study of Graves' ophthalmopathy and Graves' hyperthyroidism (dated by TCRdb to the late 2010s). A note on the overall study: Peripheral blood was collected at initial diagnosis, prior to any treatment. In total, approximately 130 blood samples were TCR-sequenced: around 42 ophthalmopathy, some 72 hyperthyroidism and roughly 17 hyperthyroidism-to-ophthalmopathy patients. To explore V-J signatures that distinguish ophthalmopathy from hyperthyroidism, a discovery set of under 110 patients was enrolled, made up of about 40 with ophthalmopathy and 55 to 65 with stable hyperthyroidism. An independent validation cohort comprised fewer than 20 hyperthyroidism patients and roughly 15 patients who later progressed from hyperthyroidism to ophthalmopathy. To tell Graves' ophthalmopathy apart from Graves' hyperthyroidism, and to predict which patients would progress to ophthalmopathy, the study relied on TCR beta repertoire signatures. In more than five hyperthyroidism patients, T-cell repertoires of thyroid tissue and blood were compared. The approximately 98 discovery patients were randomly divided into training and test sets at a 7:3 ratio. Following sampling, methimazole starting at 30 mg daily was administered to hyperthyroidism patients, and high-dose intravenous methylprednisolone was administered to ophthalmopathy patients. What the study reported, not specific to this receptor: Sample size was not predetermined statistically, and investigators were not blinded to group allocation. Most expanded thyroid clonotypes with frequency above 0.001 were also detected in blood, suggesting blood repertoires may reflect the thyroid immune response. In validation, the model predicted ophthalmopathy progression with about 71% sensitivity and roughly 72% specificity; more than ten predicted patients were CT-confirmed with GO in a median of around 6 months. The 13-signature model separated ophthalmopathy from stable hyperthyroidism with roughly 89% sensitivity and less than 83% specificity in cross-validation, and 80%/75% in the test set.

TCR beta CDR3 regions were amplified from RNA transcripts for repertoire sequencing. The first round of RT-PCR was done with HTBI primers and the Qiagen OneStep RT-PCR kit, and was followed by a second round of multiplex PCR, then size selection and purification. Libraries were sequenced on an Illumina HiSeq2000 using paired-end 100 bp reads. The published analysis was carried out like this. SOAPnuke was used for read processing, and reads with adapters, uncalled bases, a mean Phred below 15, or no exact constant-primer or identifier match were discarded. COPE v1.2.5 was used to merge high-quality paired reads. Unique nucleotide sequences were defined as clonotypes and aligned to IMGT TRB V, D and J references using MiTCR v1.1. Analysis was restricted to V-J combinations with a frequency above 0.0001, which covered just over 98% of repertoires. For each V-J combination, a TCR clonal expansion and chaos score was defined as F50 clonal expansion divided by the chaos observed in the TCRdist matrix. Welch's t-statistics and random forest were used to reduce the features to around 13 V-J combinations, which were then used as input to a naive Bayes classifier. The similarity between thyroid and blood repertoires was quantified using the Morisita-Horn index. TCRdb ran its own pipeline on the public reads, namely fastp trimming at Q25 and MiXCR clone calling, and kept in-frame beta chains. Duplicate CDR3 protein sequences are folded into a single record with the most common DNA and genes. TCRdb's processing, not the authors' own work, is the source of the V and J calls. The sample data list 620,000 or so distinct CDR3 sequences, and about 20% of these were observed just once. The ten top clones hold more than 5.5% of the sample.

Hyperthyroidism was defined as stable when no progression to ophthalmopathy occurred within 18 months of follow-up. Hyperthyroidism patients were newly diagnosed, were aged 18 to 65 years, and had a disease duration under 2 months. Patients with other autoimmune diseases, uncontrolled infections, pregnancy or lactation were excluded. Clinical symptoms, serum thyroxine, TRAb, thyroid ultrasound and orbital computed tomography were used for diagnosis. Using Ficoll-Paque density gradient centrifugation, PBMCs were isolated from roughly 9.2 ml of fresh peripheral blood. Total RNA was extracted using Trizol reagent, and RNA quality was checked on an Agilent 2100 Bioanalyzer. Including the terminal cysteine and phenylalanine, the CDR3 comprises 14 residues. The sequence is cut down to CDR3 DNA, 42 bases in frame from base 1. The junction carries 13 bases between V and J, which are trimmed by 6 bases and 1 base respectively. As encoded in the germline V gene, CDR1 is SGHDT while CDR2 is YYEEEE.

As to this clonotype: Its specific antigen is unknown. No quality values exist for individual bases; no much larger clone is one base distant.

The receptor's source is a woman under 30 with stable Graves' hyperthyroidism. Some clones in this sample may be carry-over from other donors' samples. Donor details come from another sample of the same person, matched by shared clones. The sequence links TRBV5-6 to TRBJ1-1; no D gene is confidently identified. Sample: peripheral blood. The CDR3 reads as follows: CASILGNSNTEAFF. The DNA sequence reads TGTGCCAGCATCCTAGGGAATTCGAACACTGAAGCTTTCTTT. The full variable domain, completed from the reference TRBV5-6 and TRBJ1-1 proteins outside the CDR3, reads DAGVTQSPTHLIKTRGQQVTLRCSPKSGHDTVSWYQQALGQGPQFIFQYYEEEERQRGNFPDRFSGHQFPNYSSELNVNALLLGDSALYLCASILGNSNTEAFFGQGTRLTVV.